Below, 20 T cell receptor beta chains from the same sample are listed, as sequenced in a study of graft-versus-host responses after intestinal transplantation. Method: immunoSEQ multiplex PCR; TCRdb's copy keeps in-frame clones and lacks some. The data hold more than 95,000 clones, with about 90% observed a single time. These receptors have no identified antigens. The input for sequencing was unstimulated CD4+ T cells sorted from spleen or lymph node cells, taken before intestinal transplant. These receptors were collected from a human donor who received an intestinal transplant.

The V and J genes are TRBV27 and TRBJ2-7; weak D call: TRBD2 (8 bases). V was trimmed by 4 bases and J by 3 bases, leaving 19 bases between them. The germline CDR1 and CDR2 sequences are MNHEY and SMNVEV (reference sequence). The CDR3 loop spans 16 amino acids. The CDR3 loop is CASSSIRDSGSYEQYF. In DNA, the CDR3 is TGTGCCAGCAGTTCCATCCGGGACAGCGGGAGCTACGAGCAGTACTTC.

This CDR3 reads CASSLGGQGAFGELFF. The CDR3 DNA reads TGTGCCAGCAGCTTAGGGGGACAGGGGGCGTTCGGGGAGCTGTTTTTT. This chain joins TRBV5-4 and TRBJ2-2, with 12 bases lining up with TRBD1. CDR3 length: 16 residues. CDR1 is SGHNT, CDR2 YYREEE, per germline (reference sequence). With V trimmed by 2 bases and J by 7 bases, 6 bases remained unmatched.

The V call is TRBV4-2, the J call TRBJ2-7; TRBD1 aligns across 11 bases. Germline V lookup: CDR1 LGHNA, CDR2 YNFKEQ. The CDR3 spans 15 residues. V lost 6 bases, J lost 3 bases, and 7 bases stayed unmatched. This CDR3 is CASRLRGQGVYEQYF. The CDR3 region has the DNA TGTGCCAGCAGACTGCGGGGACAGGGGGTCTACGAGCAGTACTTC.

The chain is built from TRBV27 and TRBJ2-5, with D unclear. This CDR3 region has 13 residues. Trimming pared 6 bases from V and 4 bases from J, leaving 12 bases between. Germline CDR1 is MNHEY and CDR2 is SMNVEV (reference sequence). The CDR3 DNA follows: TGTGCCAGCAGGAACAGTGATGGAGAGACCCAGTACTTC. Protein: CASRNSDGETQYF.

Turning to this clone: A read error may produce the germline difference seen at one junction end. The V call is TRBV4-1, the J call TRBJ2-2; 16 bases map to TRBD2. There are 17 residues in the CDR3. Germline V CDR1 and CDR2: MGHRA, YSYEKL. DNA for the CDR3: TGCGCCAGCAGCCTCGACTTAGCCGGGACTAGCGGGGGGGGGCTGTTTTTT. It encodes CASSLDLAGTSGGGLFF.

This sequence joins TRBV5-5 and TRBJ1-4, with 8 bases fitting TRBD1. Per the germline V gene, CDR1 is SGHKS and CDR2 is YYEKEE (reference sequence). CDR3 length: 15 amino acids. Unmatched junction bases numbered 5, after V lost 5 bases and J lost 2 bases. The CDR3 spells CASSPGQGTNEKLFF. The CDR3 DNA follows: TGTGCCAGCAGTCCTGGACAGGGTACTAATGAAAAACTGTTTTTT.

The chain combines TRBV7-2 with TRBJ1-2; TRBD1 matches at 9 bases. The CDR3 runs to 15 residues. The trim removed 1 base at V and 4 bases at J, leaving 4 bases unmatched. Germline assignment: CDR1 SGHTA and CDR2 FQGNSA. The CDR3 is CASSLVTGGAYGYTF. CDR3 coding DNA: TGTGCCAGCAGCTTAGTGACAGGGGGGGCCTATGGCTACACCTTC.

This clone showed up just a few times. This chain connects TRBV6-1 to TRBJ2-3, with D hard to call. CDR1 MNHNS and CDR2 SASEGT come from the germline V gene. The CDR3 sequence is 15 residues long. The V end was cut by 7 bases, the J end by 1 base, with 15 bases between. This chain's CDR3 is CASKNRGGGTDTQYF. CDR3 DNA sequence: TGTGCCAGCAAAAATCGAGGTGGTGGCACAGATACGCAGTATTTT.

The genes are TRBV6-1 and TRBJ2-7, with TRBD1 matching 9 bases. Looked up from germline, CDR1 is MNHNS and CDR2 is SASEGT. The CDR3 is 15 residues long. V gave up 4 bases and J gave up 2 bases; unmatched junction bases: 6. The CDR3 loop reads CASSVSGTGTYEQYF. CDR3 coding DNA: TGTGCCAGCAGTGTCTCCGGGACAGGGACCTACGAGCAGTACTTC.

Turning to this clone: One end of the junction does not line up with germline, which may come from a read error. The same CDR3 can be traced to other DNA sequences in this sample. The CDR3 coding sequence is TGTGCCAGCAGCCGAGAACCAGCGAATTCACCTCTCCACTTT. It yields the protein CASSREPANSPLHF. The rearrangement joins TRBV5-4 to TRBJ1-6; no clear D. The CDR3 is 14 residues long. CDR1 and CDR2 from the germline V gene are SGHNT and YYREEE (reference sequence).

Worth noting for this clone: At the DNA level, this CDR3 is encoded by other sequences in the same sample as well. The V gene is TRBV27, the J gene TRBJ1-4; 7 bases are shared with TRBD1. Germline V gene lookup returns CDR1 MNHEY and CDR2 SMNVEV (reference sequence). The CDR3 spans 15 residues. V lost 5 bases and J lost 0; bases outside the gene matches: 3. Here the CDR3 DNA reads TGTGCCAGCAGTGGGACAGCAGCAACTAATGAAAAACTGTTTTTT. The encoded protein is CASSGTAATNEKLFF. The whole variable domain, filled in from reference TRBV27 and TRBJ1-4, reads EAQVTQNPRYLITVTGKKLTVTCSQNMNHEYMSWYRQDPGLGLRQIYYSMNVEVTDKGDVPEGYKVSRKEKRNFPLILESPSPNQTSLYFCASSGTAATNEKLFFGSGTQLSVL.

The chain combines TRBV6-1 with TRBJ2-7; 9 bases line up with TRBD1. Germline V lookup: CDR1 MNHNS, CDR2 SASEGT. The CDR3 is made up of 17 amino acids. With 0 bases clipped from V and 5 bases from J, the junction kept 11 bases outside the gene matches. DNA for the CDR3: TGTGCCAGCAGTGAAGCATTTTTTAGGACAGGGGTACACGAGCAGTACTTC. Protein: CASSEAFFRTGVHEQYF.

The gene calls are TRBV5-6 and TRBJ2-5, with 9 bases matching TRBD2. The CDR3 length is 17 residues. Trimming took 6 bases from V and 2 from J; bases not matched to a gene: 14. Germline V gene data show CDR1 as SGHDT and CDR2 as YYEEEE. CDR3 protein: CASTLSGLAGLQETQYF. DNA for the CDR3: TGTGCCAGCACTCTTTCCGGGCTAGCGGGACTACAAGAGACCCAGTACTTC.

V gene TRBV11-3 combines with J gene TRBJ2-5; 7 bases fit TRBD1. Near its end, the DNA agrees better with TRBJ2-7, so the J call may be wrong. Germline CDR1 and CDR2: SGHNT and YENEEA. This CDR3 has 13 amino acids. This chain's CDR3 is CASSLYTGDEQYF. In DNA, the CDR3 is TGTGCCAGCAGTCTTTACACAGGGGACGAGCAGTACTTC.

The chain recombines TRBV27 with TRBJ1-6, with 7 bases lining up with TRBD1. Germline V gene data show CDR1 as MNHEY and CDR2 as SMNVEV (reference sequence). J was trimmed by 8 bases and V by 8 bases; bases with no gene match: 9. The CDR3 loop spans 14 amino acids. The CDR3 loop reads CASRPGQIYSPLHF. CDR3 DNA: TGTGCCAGCCGACCGGGACAGATATATTCACCCCTCCACTTT.

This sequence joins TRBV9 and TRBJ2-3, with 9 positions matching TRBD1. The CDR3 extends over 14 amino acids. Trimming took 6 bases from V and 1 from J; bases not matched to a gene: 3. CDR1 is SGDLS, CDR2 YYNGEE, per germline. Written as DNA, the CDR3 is TGTGCCAGCAACCGGGACAGGGGCACAGATACGCAGTATTTT. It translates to CASNRDRGTDTQYF.

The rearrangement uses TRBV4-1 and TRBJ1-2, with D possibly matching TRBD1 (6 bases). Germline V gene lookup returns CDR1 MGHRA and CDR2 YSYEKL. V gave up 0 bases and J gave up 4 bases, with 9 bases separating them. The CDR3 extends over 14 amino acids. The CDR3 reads CASSQEDRAYGYTF. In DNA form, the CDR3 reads TGCGCCAGCAGCCAAGAGGACAGAGCCTATGGCTACACCTTC.

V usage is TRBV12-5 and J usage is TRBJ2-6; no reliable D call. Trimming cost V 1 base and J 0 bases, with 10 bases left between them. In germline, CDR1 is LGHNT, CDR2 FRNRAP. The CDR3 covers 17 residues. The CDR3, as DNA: TGTGCTAGTGGTTTGGCACATCAGAGCTCTGGGGCCAACGTCCTGACTTTC. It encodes CASGLAHQSSGANVLTF.

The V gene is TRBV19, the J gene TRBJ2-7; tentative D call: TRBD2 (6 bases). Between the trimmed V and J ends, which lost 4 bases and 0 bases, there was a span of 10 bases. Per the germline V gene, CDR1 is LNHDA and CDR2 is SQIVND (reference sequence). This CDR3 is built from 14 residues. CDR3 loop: CASSKGRDSYEQYF. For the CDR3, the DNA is TGTGCCAGTAGTAAGGGGCGGGACTCCTACGAGCAGTACTTC.

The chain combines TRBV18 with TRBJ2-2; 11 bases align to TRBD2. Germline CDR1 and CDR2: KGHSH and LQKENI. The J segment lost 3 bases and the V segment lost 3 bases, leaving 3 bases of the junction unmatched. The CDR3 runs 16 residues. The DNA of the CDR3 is TGTGCCAGCTCACCGGGACTAGCGGACTACACCGGGGAGCTGTTTTTT. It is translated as CASSPGLADYTGELFF.